The next 13 T cell receptor beta chains were all read from a single sample in a study of blood T cell repertoires in COVID-19. Method: immunoSEQ multiplex PCR; TCRdb's copy keeps in-frame clones and lacks some. The table has roughly 410,000 clones, around 87% seen once. The sequenced material came from peripheral blood. The origin of the receptors is a woman in her fifties or sixties with COVID-19, enrolled during active disease.

The rearrangement links TRBV5-1 to TRBJ1-4, with TRBD1 identical over 7 bases. In germline, CDR1 is SGHRS, CDR2 YFSETQ. V was pared by 0 bases and J by 0 bases, with 5 bases of the junction left unmatched. This CDR3 has 17 amino acids. The CDR3 DNA follows: TGCGCCAGCAGCTTGGGAGGGACAGCTGCAACTAATGAAAAACTGTTTTTT. Translating gives CASSLGGTAATNEKLFF.

This rearrangement joins TRBV19 to TRBJ1-1, with TRBD1 as a possible D gene (5 bases). CDR1 LNHDA and CDR2 SQIVND come from the germline V gene (reference sequence). CDR3 size: 13 residues. The V and J ends lost 5 bases and 2 bases respectively, with 9 bases between them. This chain's CDR3 is CASSGQGNTEAFF. The DNA for the CDR3 is TGTGCCAGTAGTGGTCAGGGAAACACTGAAGCTTTCTTT.

This clone was observed once. V usage is TRBV28 and J usage is TRBJ1-6; possible D gene TRBD1, 5 bases. CDR3 length equals 13 residues. Germline CDR1 MDHEN, CDR2 SYDVKM. Trimming left V 5 bases short and J 6 bases short, with 8 bases between. The CDR3 reads CASSQGGNSPLHF. Written as DNA, the CDR3 is TGTGCCAGCAGTCAGGGAGGTAATTCACCCCTCCACTTT.

This chain links TRBV19 with TRBJ2-5, with TRBD1 matching over 10 bases. Trimming took 7 bases from V and 7 from J; bases not matched to a gene: 9. The germline V gene has CDR1 LNHDA and CDR2 SQIVND (reference sequence). The CDR3 runs to 14 residues. The CDR3 DNA sequence: TGTGCCAGTAAGCGGGACAGGGGTGTCGTGACCCAGTACTTC. Translated, it gives CASKRDRGVVTQYF.

This chain connects TRBV27 to TRBJ1-4; D possibly corresponds to TRBD1 (5 bases). This CDR3 comprises 14 residues. Germline V gives CDR1 MNHEY, CDR2 SMNVEV (reference sequence). The V end lost 3 bases, the J end lost 8 bases, and 13 bases lay between the germline ends. CDR3 in amino acids: CASSFRAPSEKLFF. The CDR3 coding sequence is TGTGCCAGCAGTTTCAGGGCCCCTTCGGAAAAACTGTTTTTT.

The rearrangement uses TRBV11-2 and TRBJ2-1; maybe TRBD2 (5 bases). Looked up from germline, CDR1 is SGHAT and CDR2 is FQNNGV. This CDR3 contains 15 residues. Trimming took off 0 bases at V and 9 bases at J, with 15 bases between the two ends. The CDR3 nucleotides read TGTGCCAGCAGCTTAGATCTGCCCTCTCGGGGTGAGCAGTTCTTC. It translates to CASSLDLPSRGEQFF.

The genes are TRBV6-5 and TRBJ1-1; maybe TRBD1 (5 bases). Trimming left V 7 bases short and J 0 bases short, with 9 bases between. Germline CDR1 is MNHEY and CDR2 is SVGAGI. The CDR3 loop spans 13 amino acids. The CDR3 loop is CASTRTLNTEAFF. The CDR3 nucleotides are TGTGCCAGCACCCGGACATTGAACACTGAAGCTTTCTTT.

This chain uses TRBV7-3 with TRBJ2-3; D may be TRBD1 (5 bases). Trimming shortened V by 5 bases and J by 1 base, and 19 bases separated the two germline ends. CDR3 size: 17 residues. CDR1 and CDR2 from the germline V gene are SGHTA and FQGTGA. CDR3 nucleotide sequence: TGTGCCAGCAGCAAGAAGGGGTCGGCTTTCCGCACAGATACGCAGTATTTT. Translating gives CASSKKGSAFRTDTQYF.

V usage is TRBV7-9 and J usage is TRBJ2-5, with D possibly TRBD2 on 6 matching bases. The CDR3 covers 15 residues. V shed 3 bases and J shed 2 bases, with 13 bases lying between them. The V gene's germline CDR1 is SEHNR and CDR2 FQNEAQ (reference sequence). CDR3: CASSLGLAFQETQYF. CDR3 DNA sequence: TGTGCCAGCAGCTTGGGCCTAGCGTTTCAAGAGACCCAGTACTTC.

Here the CDR3 DNA reads TGTGCCAGCAGCTTAATCGCGCGCGGGGACTCCTACGAGCAGTACTTC. As protein: CASSLIARGDSYEQYF. This chain joins TRBV7-2 and TRBJ2-7; perhaps TRBD2 as D (6 bases). V was clipped by 2 bases and J by 0 bases, with 14 bases between them. The germline V gene encodes CDR1 SGHTA and CDR2 FQGNSA. The CDR3 totals 16 residues.

The CDR3 spells CASSVGVLAGGQETQYF. CDR3 in DNA: TGTGCCAGCAGCGTAGGAGTTCTAGCGGGGGGTCAAGAGACCCAGTACTTC. V gene TRBV9 combines with J gene TRBJ2-5; 11 nucleotides match TRBD2. Germline CDR1 and CDR2: SGDLS and YYNGEE. V was clipped by 0 bases and J by 2 bases; unmatched bases: 6. The CDR3 has 17 residues.

This clone was picked up one time. The chain recombines TRBV20-1 with TRBJ2-4, with a tentative D call TRBD2 (5 bases). V lost 1 base and J lost 12, with 10 bases in between. Germline V lookup: CDR1 DFQATT, CDR2 SNEGSKA (reference sequence). The CDR3 loop spans 11 amino acids. The CDR3 bases are TGCAGTGCTAGAGGAACGGCGGGTCAGTACTTC. Encoded protein: CSARGTAGQYF.

V usage is TRBV7-2 and J usage is TRBJ1-2; weak D call: TRBD1 (6 bases). This CDR3 has 12 residues. From germline, CDR1 is SGHTA and CDR2 FQGNSA. The germline V and J ends were trimmed by 5 bases and 8 bases, with 12 bases remaining between them. CDR3 in DNA: TGTGCCAGCAGCCTCGACAGGTTGGGCTACACCTTC. Encoded protein: CASSLDRLGYTF. Combining the CDR3 with reference TRBV7-2 and TRBJ1-2 gives the whole variable domain GAGVSQSPSNKVTEKGKDVELRCDPISGHTALYWYRQSLGQGLEFLIYFQGNSAPDKSGLPSDRFSAERTGGSVSTLTIQRTQQEDSAVYLCASSLDRLGYTFGSGTRLTVV.